The T cell receptor (beta chain) described here comes from a study of shared clonotypes between healthy human individuals. TCRdb's copy holds only in-frame clones and misses some; the assay was immunoSEQ multiplex PCR. The table shows around 940,000 clones, with around three quarters occurring only once. Material: memory CD4+ T cells sorted from blood. Subset of the sample: CD45RA-negative fraction. The sequence derives from a man between 18 and 35 years old in good health.

The DNA for the CDR3 is TGTGCCAGCAGTTACTCCCAGGGGGGCTCATGGGATACGCAGTATTTT. Translating it yields CASSYSQGGSWDTQYF. The J gene is TRBJ2-3, the V gene TRBV6-6, with D perhaps matching TRBD1 (7 bases). Trimming cost V 0 bases and J 6 bases, with 16 bases left between them. The germline gives CDR1 MNHNY, CDR2 SVGAGI (reference sequence). This CDR3 contains 16 residues.